The clone carrying this TCR beta chain was found a few times. This entry comes from a study of T cells in Graves' hyperthyroidism and ophthalmopathy. Trimming left V 7 bases short and J 0 bases short, with 13 bases between. Germline lookup yields CDR1 LNHDA and CDR2 SQIVND (reference sequence). The CDR3 has 15 amino acids. RNA transcripts served as the template for amplifying TCR beta CDR3 regions. First-round RT-PCR with HTBI primers amplified the TCR CDR3 region. MiXCR, run by TCRdb on the multiplex PCR reads, gives a single entry per CDR3 protein. Seen here are around 620,000 distinct CDR3 sequences, around 16% observed once, and the top ten hold less than 4.5%.

V and J are TRBV19 and TRBJ1-5; tentatively, D is TRBD1 (6 bases). The receptor was derived from a woman in her twenties or thirties with Graves' hyperthyroidism. Material: blood. In DNA, the CDR3 is TGTGCCAGTACCCTGGGGGCCATTAGCAATCAGCCCCAGCATTTT. This translates into CASTLGAISNQPQHF.